This entry lists 24 T cell receptor beta chains sequenced from one sample in a study of regulatory T cells in long-lasting Graves disease. Time point defined: newly diagnosed GD, antithyroid drugs for less than 3 months. From PBMCs, RNA was extracted and then used to make the TCR library. HTBI primers from iRepertoire and Arm-PCR of CDR3 regions yielded the TCR beta libraries. TCRdb processed the multiplex PCR reads anew with MiXCR; each CDR3 protein has one entry. The table includes a few hundred thousand distinct CDR3 sequences, about 14% detected once. The same specimen was also included in a second study, on T cells in Graves' hyperthyroidism and ophthalmopathy.

Source: peripheral blood mononuclear cells (PBMCs), taken at new diagnosis, from a patient treated with antithyroid drugs. These receptors were collected from a man aged 25-40 years with Graves disease.

In this sample, this clonotype turned up many times. The chain has TRBV11-2 and TRBJ2-1; possibly TRBD2 for D (6 bases). V was pared by 11 bases and J by 5 bases, with 16 bases between. CDR3 size: 13 residues. Germline V CDR1 and CDR2: SGHAT, FQNNGV. The CDR3 sequence is CAFLERANNEQFF. The CDR3 nucleotides are TGTGCCTTCCTCGAGCGGGCCAACAATGAGCAGTTCTTC.

This clonotype was seen many times. V is TRBV27 and J is TRBJ2-3; possibly TRBD1 or TRBD2 for D (5 bases each). Trimming stripped 2 bases from V and 5 bases from J, with 17 bases between. The CDR3 is made up of 16 amino acids. The germline gives CDR1 MNHEY, CDR2 SMNVEV (reference sequence). The CDR3 region is CASSLQPGARGDTQYF. The CDR3 DNA is TGTGCCAGCAGTTTACAGCCCGGGGCGCGAGGAGATACGCAGTATTTT.

J is TRBJ1-5 and V is TRBV27; D is ambiguous. The CDR3 spans 13 residues. Germline V CDR1 and CDR2: MNHEY, SMNVEV (reference sequence). V was shortened by 1 base and J by 5 bases, with 6 bases between the two germline ends. The CDR3 coding sequence is TGTGCCAGCAGTTTATTTGGGGATCAGCCCCAGCATTTT. It codes for CASSLFGDQPQHF.

V gene TRBV7-3 combines with J gene TRBJ1-2, with D maybe TRBD1 (5 bases). Germline V gene data show CDR1 as SGHTA and CDR2 as FQGTGA. The ends were cut back, 5 bases at V and 0 bases at J, with 13 bases in the middle. CDR3 length: 15 amino acids. The CDR3 region is CASSPTGTANYGYTF. The CDR3 nucleotides are TGTGCCAGCAGCCCAACCGGGACGGCTAACTATGGCTACACCTTC.

On this clonotype: Mismatch with germline at one junction end may stem from a read error. CDR3 DNA sequence: TGTGTCAGCCGACAGGGCGGGACTAACTATGGCTACACCTTC. Its protein is CVSRQGGTNYGYTF. V gene TRBV4-2 combines with J gene TRBJ1-2; TRBD1 matches 7 bases. The CDR3 sequence is 14 residues long. The germline gives CDR1 LGHNA, CDR2 YNFKEQ.

There are a few counts of this clonotype. This chain connects TRBV19 to TRBJ2-3, with 12 bases fitting TRBD2. The J call is uncertain, as TRBJ2-1 better fits the DNA end. Per the germline V gene, CDR1 is LNHDA and CDR2 is SQIVND (reference sequence). This CDR3 is built from 14 residues. The CDR3 sequence is CASSFLAGGVEQFF. The CDR3 nucleotides are TGTGCCAGTAGTTTCCTAGCGGGAGGGGTAGAGCAGTTCTTC.

The table lists this clonotype with many counts. CDR3 in amino acids: CASTTQQENTEAFF. The CDR3 bases are TGTGCCAGCACCACGCAACAGGAGAACACTGAAGCTTTCTTT. The V gene is TRBV7-9, the J gene TRBJ1-1; D possibly corresponds to TRBD1 (5 bases). There are 14 residues in the CDR3. V was pared by 7 bases and J by 1 base, with 13 bases between. The germline gives CDR1 SEHNR, CDR2 FQNEAQ (reference sequence).

This clonotype was observed a handful of times. The chain joins TRBV19 to TRBJ1-5, with 8 bases lining up with TRBD1. The CDR3 contains 16 residues. J was trimmed by 2 bases and V by 4 bases; bases with no gene match: 7. Germline loops: CDR1 LNHDA, CDR2 SQIVND (reference sequence). The DNA of the CDR3 is TGTGCCAGTAGTAATCAGGGGGCGAAGGGCAATCAGCCCCAGCATTTT. It specifies CASSNQGAKGNQPQHF. The complete variable domain, with remaining parts taken from reference TRBV19 and TRBJ1-5, reads DGGITQSPKYLFRKEGQNVTLSCEQNLNHDAMYWYRQDPGQGLRLIYYSQIVNDFQKGDIAEGYSVSREKKESFPLTVTSAQKNPTAFYLCASSNQGAKGNQPQHFGDGTRLSIL.

There are many counts of this clonotype. The gene calls are TRBV7-2 and TRBJ1-1, with TRBD1 as a possible D gene (6 bases). CDR3 length equals 14 residues. V lost 5 bases, J lost 1 base, and 11 bases lay in between. The germline CDR1 and CDR2 sequences are SGHTA and FQGNSA. The DNA for the CDR3 is TGTGCCAGCAGCCGCGGGGGGGCGAACACTGAAGCTTTCTTT. It translates to CASSRGGANTEAFF. Full variable domain (remainder filled in from reference TRBV7-2 and TRBJ1-1): GAGVSQSPSNKVTEKGKDVELRCDPISGHTALYWYRQSLGQGLEFLIYFQGNSAPDKSGLPSDRFSAERTGGSVSTLTIQRTQQEDSAVYLCASSRGGANTEAFFGQGTRLTVV.

The chain combines TRBV5-6 with TRBJ2-1, with 8 bases identical to TRBD2. Germline V gene lookup returns CDR1 SGHDT and CDR2 YYEEEE. The CDR3 is made up of 14 amino acids. V shed 0 bases and J 9 bases; nucleotides not matched to a gene: 5. Written as DNA, the CDR3 is TGTGCCAGCAGCTTGGGACTAGCGAGAACTGAGCAGTTCTTC. Translation gives CASSLGLARTEQFF.

This clonotype came up many times. This chain connects TRBV10-3 to TRBJ1-2; no clear D. The V end lost 3 bases, the J end lost 4 bases, and 3 bases lay between the germline ends. The CDR3 loop spans 11 amino acids. The germline V gene has CDR1 ENHRY and CDR2 SYGVKD. The CDR3 DNA follows: TGTGCCATCAGTGAACCCTATGGCTACACCTTC. Translating gives CAISEPYGYTF.

The J gene is TRBJ2-7, the V gene TRBV19; D ambiguous. The germline V gene encodes CDR1 LNHDA and CDR2 SQIVND (reference sequence). The ends were cut back, 6 bases at V and 2 bases at J, with 11 bases in the middle. The CDR3 runs 13 residues. CDR3 in amino acids: CASRGSEAYEQYF. The CDR3 DNA follows: TGTGCCAGTAGGGGAAGCGAGGCCTACGAGCAGTACTTC.

This clonotype was counted at least ten times. The chain has TRBV20-1 and TRBJ2-2; D gene uncertain. Deletions cut 0 bases from V and 0 bases from J, with 11 bases between. The CDR3 sequence is 16 residues long. The germline gives CDR1 DFQATT, CDR2 SNEGSKA (reference sequence). CDR3 region: CSARDSSPTNTGELFF. For the CDR3, the DNA is TGCAGTGCTAGAGACAGCTCCCCTACGAACACCGGGGAGCTGTTTTTT.

Many counts were recorded for this clonotype. This chain uses TRBV27 with TRBJ2-3, with D perhaps TRBD2 (6 bases). Germline CDR1 MNHEY, CDR2 SMNVEV (reference sequence). The CDR3 extends over 16 amino acids. V was trimmed by 5 bases and J by 5 bases, leaving 20 bases between them. DNA for the CDR3: TGTGCCAGCAGTCCGGACGGGACTCCGGGCGGAGATACGCAGTATTTT. Translated: CASSPDGTPGGDTQYF.

This clonotype has more than one count but fewer than ten. The V and J genes are TRBV18 and TRBJ2-1; TRBD1 might be the D (5 bases). V shed 2 bases and J shed 6 bases, with 14 bases lying between them. CDR3 size: 15 residues. CDR1 is KGHSH, CDR2 LQKENI, per germline. CDR3 nucleotides: TGTGCCAGCTCACCATTAAGTGTAGGGGTCAATGAGCAGTTCTTC. This translates into CASSPLSVGVNEQFF. Full variable domain (missing parts from reference TRBV18 and TRBJ2-1): NAGVMQNPRHLVRRRGQEARLRCSPMKGHSHVYWYRQLPEEGLKFMVYLQKENIIDESGMPKERFSAEFPKEGPSILRIQQVVRGDSAAYFCASSPLSVGVNEQFFGPGTRLTVL.

This clonotype showed up just once. This chain uses TRBV11-2 with TRBJ2-7; 7 bases agree with TRBD2. In germline, CDR1 is SGHAT, CDR2 FQNNGV. V was clipped by 2 bases and J by 3 bases; unmatched bases: 7. The length of the CDR3 is 15 residues. The CDR3 nucleotides read TGTGCCAGCAGCTTAATGGCGGGAGCCTACTACGAGCAGTACTTC. It yields the protein CASSLMAGAYYEQYF. The variable domain in full, completed from reference TRBV11-2 and TRBJ2-7, reads EAGVAQSPRYKIIEKRQSVAFWCNPISGHATLYWYQQILGQGPKLLIQFQNNGVVDDSQLPKDRFSAERLKGVDSTLKIQPAKLEDSAVYLCASSLMAGAYYEQYFGPGTRLTVT.

This clonotype appeared many times. The chain employs TRBV5-6 and TRBJ1-1; the D is unclear. Germline CDR1 and CDR2: SGHDT and YYEEEE. CDR3 length: 16 amino acids. Deletions cut 4 bases from V and 5 bases from J, with 21 bases between. The chain's CDR3 is CASSPRARQMGTEAFF. The CDR3 region has the DNA TGTGCCAGCAGCCCCCGCGCACGCCAAATGGGGACTGAAGCTTTCTTT.

V and J are TRBV7-9 and TRBJ2-1; the D gene is possibly TRBD2 (6 bases). Germline lookup yields CDR1 SEHNR and CDR2 FQNEAQ (reference sequence). The CDR3 totals 18 residues. With 0 bases removed from V and 0 bases from J, the gap between germline ends came to 15 bases. CDR3 sequence (DNA): TGTGCCAGCAGCTTAGCCGGCCCCGGGGGAAGCTCCTACAATGAGCAGTTCTTC. Translation: CASSLAGPGGSSYNEQFF.

The rearrangement links TRBV14 to TRBJ1-3, with D unclear. The CDR3 has 14 amino acids. V lost 5 bases to trimming and J lost 4 bases, with 12 bases between them. CDR1 and CDR2 (germline): SGHDN, FVKESK. For the CDR3, the DNA is TGTGCCAGCAGCAGACACGGCCTAGGAAACACCATATATTTT. Its protein product is CASSRHGLGNTIYF.

This clonotype was counted ten times or more. The chain uses TRBV29-1 and TRBJ1-2, with TRBD1 as a possible D gene (5 bases). Deletions cut 6 bases from V and 1 base from J, with 12 bases between. Germline V gene lookup returns CDR1 SQVTM and CDR2 ANQGSEA. This CDR3 has 13 residues. The CDR3 sequence: CSVAPGRNYGYTF. The DNA of the CDR3 is TGCAGCGTCGCACCGGGACGTAACTATGGCTACACCTTC.

Many counts were recorded for this clonotype. The CDR3 loop is CAWNGGRGTEAFF. The DNA for the CDR3 is TGTGCCTGGAATGGAGGTAGGGGGACTGAAGCTTTCTTT. The genes are TRBV30 and TRBJ1-1; perhaps TRBD1 as D (6 bases). Per germline, CDR1 GTSNPN and CDR2 SVGIG (reference sequence). This CDR3 has 13 residues. Trimming stripped 4 bases from V and 5 bases from J, with 14 bases between.

The table lists this clonotype with many counts. The rearrangement joins TRBV24-1 to TRBJ2-7; TRBD1 or TRBD2 may be the D gene (5 bases each). Trimming took 7 bases from V and 5 from J, leaving 17 bases between them. Germline CDR1 is KGHDR and CDR2 is SFDVKD. The CDR3 consists of 14 residues. The CDR3 DNA sequence: TGTGCCACCAGCAAGGGACCGCTTCTGGACGAGCAGTACTTC. This encodes CATSKGPLLDEQYF.

This clonotype was seen repeatedly, ten times or more. The chain uses TRBV12-3 or TRBV12-4 and TRBJ2-3, with unresolved D. This CDR3 spans 13 amino acids. V gave up 6 bases and J gave up 0 bases, with 7 bases separating them. The CDR3 loop reads CASSLGSTDTQYF. The CDR3 DNA is TGTGCCAGCAGCCTAGGCAGCACAGATACGCAGTATTTT.

At least ten counts were recorded for this clonotype. This chain joins TRBV12-3 or TRBV12-4 and TRBJ2-3; no firm D call. The CDR3 runs to 12 residues. The germline V and J ends were trimmed by 10 bases and 0 bases, with 8 bases remaining between them. The DNA for the CDR3 is TGTGCCACGACAAGAAGCACAGATACGCAGTATTTT. Translating it yields CATTRSTDTQYF.